A selection of T cell receptor beta chains follows, all from one sample in a study of control samples from healthy donors and cancer patients. Sequencing was performed with immunoSEQ multiplex PCR; in TCRdb, only in-frame clones are kept and a portion is missing. The sample has under 450,000 clones, roughly 90% seen once; the top ten hold just under 6.5%. The sample comprised PBMCs. Receptor source: a man aged 35 to 55 with head and neck cancer. Both conserved end residues are part of each CDR3. D genes are given only for firm matches.

TRBJ2-7 | TRBD1 | TRBV19 | CASRPDRGIYEQYF
TRBJ2-1 | NA | TRBV7-2 | CASSFGASNTEEQFF
TRBJ1-4 | NA | TRBV6-6 | CASSYGGRGWEKLFF
TRBJ1-5 | TRBD1 | TRBV5-5 | CASSFGTGQNSNQPQHF
TRBJ2-5 | NA | TRBV4-3 | CASSQDRGETQYF
TRBJ2-5 | TRBD1 | TRBV7-9 | CASSLGLTGDQETQYF
TRBJ2-2 | TRBD1 | TRBV2 | CASRSLQGAGELFF
TRBJ1-5 | NA | TRBV28 | CASLPRQGRSSNQPQHF
TRBJ1-1 | NA | TRBV4-2 | CASSQGTYTEAFF
TRBJ2-5 | NA | TRBV3-1/TRBV3-2 | CASSQAGVGGMWETQYF
TRBJ2-5 | NA | TRBV12-3/TRBV12-4 | CASSFLTRETQYF
TRBJ2-3 | NA | TRBV4-3 | CASSQDGRDTQYF
TRBJ1-5 | TRBD1 | TRBV27 | CASSLRFRVDRVLNQPQHF
TRBJ2-7 | NA | TRBV29-1 | CSVYDSDEAPYEQYF
TRBJ1-5 | NA | TRBV5-1 | CASSLGSGAGQPQHF
TRBJ1-1 | TRBD1 | TRBV28 | CASSLWGDRVNTEAFF
TRBJ1-1 | TRBD1 | TRBV5-1 | CASSSQGENTEAFF
TRBJ1-4 | NA | TRBV5-4 | CASSSERGLDEKLFF
TRBJ1-5 | NA | TRBV7-8 | CASSLVNLSGRWQPQHF
TRBJ1-3 | NA | TRBV6-5 | CASSPTRGSGNTIYF
TRBJ1-2 | TRBD1 | TRBV7-3 | CASSLQGGSNYGYTF
TRBJ1-1 | TRBD1 | TRBV19 | CASSNEQGAEDTEAFF
TRBJ2-7 | TRBD2 | TRBV27 | CASSSGGGAYEQYF